This is a list of T cell receptor beta chains from one sample in a study of T cells after posttransplantation cyclophosphamide. The assay was immunoSEQ multiplex PCR, and TCRdb's table has in-frame clones only and misses some. The sample holds fewer than 6,000 clones, 1.5% to 2% seen once. The starting material was PBMCs, obtained 242 days after a stem cell transplant with posttransplant cyclophosphamide. The receptors were sampled from a male patient in his thirties who received an allogeneic stem cell transplant from a related donor, was CMV-positive, and had no GVHD. Some T cells may arise from the graft donor. Each CDR3 is given with its conserved first and last residue. Not all rows give a size; the values are once, few, many and, for expanded clones, a class.

V	size	CDR3
TRBV10-3	NA	CAIGAGGNGHEQFF
TRBV7-9	few	CASSDRGDRTEAFF
TRBV11-3	large	CASSLASGRETGELFF
TRBV29-1	NA	CSVEGTGLARLPGGYTF
TRBV6-6	few	CASSLPSGKQETQYF
TRBV7-2	few	CASSERLAGKTDTQYF
TRBV6-5	NA	CASSPTSGRETQYF
TRBV7-9	NA	CASSFLGQATNTGELFF
TRBV7-9	NA	CAGTPVASGKYEQYF
TRBV4-2	few	CASSQGTGNRNTIYF
TRBV13	few	CASSPGTSSTDTQYF
TRBV19	NA	CASSPQDGRYHYGYTF
TRBV7-3	NA	CASSSGAGKGNEQFF
TRBV11-2	few	CASSFLAGTGTEAFF
TRBV28	few	CASSPSRVDRGNTGELFF
TRBV5-1	NA	CASSLEAYKETQYF
TRBV6-1	NA	CASNLEVDTEAFF
TRBV6-4	few	CARMTGCTGELFF
TRBV6-1	few	CASSESGTVFYNEQFF
TRBV19	few	CAMGGGNYGYTF
TRBV4-2	medium-sized	CASSQGQGDNYGYTF
TRBV6-5	few	CASSQMAASYGYTF
TRBV9	NA	CASSARGRGDEQYF
TRBV19	NA	CASTGTSGPRRTGELFF
TRBV6-5	few	CASSLLGSETQYF
TRBV19	NA	CATQTGTDNTGELFF
TRBV4-3	few	CASSQGVSSYNEQFF
TRBV21-1	few	CASSKGQGAVTDTQYF
TRBV2	few	CASSEAVQVFGEKLFF
TRBV7-2	few	CASSLVGPPYEQYF
TRBV11-2	few	CASSPRSDQPQHF
TRBV9	NA	CASSVTGTTNEKLFF
TRBV29-1	few	CSAGTENTEAFF
TRBV28	few	CASSPLRDLEGYTF
TRBV18	few	CASSPGTGDRNQPQHF
TRBV27	few	CASRQTGTGKETQYF
TRBV6-5	once	CASSPVAGTEAFF
TRBV18	NA	CASSLDRGRSDEQFF
TRBV5-1	NA	CASRSQTGSYGYTF
TRBV28	large	CASSTDRLSNTGELFF
TRBV18	few	CASSPTDSGSGNTIYF
TRBV28	NA	CASSLSGATGRLHPYYF
TRBV9	NA	CASSVGQGAYEAFF
TRBV28	few	CASSYLGGYTF
TRBV11-2	few	CASSLDQAAPLHF
TRBV25-1	NA	CASSAPGSNYGYTF
TRBV15	few	CATSRELGLTGELFF
TRBV30	NA	CAWSGGASLGYGYTF
TRBV7-7	few	CASSPSGGSGANVLTF
TRBV2	NA	CASRVFGTEAFF
TRBV10-1	NA	CASSESLETQYF